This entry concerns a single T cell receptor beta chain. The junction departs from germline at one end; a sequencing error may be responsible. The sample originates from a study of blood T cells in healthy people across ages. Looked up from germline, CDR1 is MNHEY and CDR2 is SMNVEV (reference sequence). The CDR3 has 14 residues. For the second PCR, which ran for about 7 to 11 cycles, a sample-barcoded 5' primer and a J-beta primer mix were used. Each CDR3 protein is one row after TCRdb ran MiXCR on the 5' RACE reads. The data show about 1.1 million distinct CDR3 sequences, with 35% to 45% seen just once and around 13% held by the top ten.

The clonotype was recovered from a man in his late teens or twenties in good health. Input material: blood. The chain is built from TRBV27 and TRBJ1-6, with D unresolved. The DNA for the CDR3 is TGTGCCACTGGAAATATAGAGTATAATTCACCCCCCCACTTT. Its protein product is CATGNIEYNSPPHF.